Below, 18 T cell receptor beta chains from the same sample are listed, as sequenced in a study of blood T cells in healthy people across ages. For the second PCR, which ran for roughly 7 to 11 cycles, a sample-barcoded 5' primer and a J-beta primer mix were used. TCRdb processed the 5' RACE reads anew with MiXCR; each CDR3 protein has one entry. Of some 1.5 million distinct CDR3 sequences in the sample, approximately 43% are singletons; the top ten hold 4%. The sample taken for sequencing was blood. The receptor source for this set is a woman between 18 and 30 years old in good health.

This clonotype was detected only once. No conserved phenylalanine or tryptophan ends this CDR3, so it is likely a read error. The chain couples TRBV5-6 to TRBJ1-2; tentative D call: TRBD1 (6 bases). V dropped 4 bases and J dropped 8 bases, with 12 bases sitting between them. The CDR3 spans 12 residues. Germline values: CDR1 SGHDT, CDR2 YYEEEE. CDR3 in DNA: TGTGCCAGCAGCCTAGGGGGATACGGCTACACCCTC. This gives the protein CASSLGGYGYTL.

The chain recombines TRBV7-9 with TRBJ2-5, with TRBD1 as a possible D gene (7 bases). From germline, CDR1 is SEHNR and CDR2 FQNEAQ (reference sequence). The CDR3 contains 14 residues. Deletions cut 11 bases from V and 11 bases from J, with 27 bases between. CDR3 residues: CAFRGRTGNNEQYF. CDR3 DNA: TGTGCCTTCAGGGGGAGGACAGGAAACAATGAGCAGTACTTC.

The chain recombines TRBV18 with TRBJ2-2; D might be TRBD1 (6 bases). The CDR3 loop spans 15 amino acids. V was pared by 1 base and J by 4 bases, with 10 bases between. CDR1 KGHSH and CDR2 LQKENI come from the germline V gene. The chain's CDR3 is CASSPRTRGTGELFF. The CDR3 DNA reads as TGTGCCAGCTCACCACGGACCAGGGGCACCGGGGAGCTGTTTTTT.

A word on this clonotype: One end of the junction does not line up with germline, which may come from a read error. DNA for the CDR3: TGTGCCAGCAGTTTAGGAAGAAAGAGGGATCAAGAGACCCAGTTCTTC. Translated, it gives CASSLGRKRDQETQFF. The J gene is TRBJ2-5, the V gene TRBV7-2; tentative D call: TRBD2 (5 bases). The J call may be incorrect, as the DNA end agrees better with TRBJ2-1. The germline gives CDR1 SGHTA, CDR2 FQGNSA. This CDR3 region has 16 residues.

V and J are TRBV29-1 and TRBJ2-1, with D perhaps TRBD2 (5 bases). CDR3 length: 13 amino acids. With 8 bases removed from V and 3 bases from J, the gap between germline ends came to 14 bases. Germline CDR1 and CDR2: SQVTM and ANQGSEA. This CDR3 is CSHFDGNYNEQFF. The CDR3 region has the DNA TGCAGCCACTTCGACGGGAACTACAATGAGCAGTTCTTC.

As DNA, the CDR3 is TGTGCCACCAGTGACCCCCGTCTAGGATTGGCCGGGGAGCTGTTTTTT. Amino acids: CATSDPRLGLAGELFF. The chain joins TRBV24-1 to TRBJ2-2; no definite D call. Germline V gene lookup returns CDR1 KGHDR and CDR2 SFDVKD. Trimming stripped 4 bases from V and 6 bases from J, with 17 bases between. The CDR3 length is 16 residues.

The rearrangement joins TRBV7-2 to TRBJ2-1; D is unclear. The CDR3 has 13 amino acids. Germline loops: CDR1 SGHTA, CDR2 FQGNSA. V shed 2 bases and J shed 9 bases, with 11 bases lying between them. CDR3 DNA sequence: TGTGCCAGCAGCTTACTAAGTGCCGGTGAGCAGTTCTTC. Protein sequence: CASSLLSAGEQFF.

This clonotype appeared a single time. At one of its ends the junction is not consistent with the germline gene, which may arise from a read error. J is TRBJ1-2 and V is TRBV29-1, with a weak D call TRBD1 (6 bases). Germline loops: CDR1 SQVTM, CDR2 ANQGSEA. This CDR3 is built from 13 residues. CDR3 amino acids: CSAPTGTRYSYTF. The CDR3 region has the DNA TGCAGCGCACCGACCGGGACACGCTATAGCTACACCTTC.

As DNA, the CDR3 is TGCAACGCTGAACCTGGGACAGGGGGTGGCTACACCTTC. Translating gives CNAEPGTGGGYTF. This sequence joins TRBV29-1 and TRBJ1-2, with 11 positions matching TRBD1. CDR1 and CDR2 from the germline V gene are SQVTM and ANQGSEA. This CDR3 has 13 residues.

The chain combines TRBV9 with TRBJ2-3; 7 bases are shared with TRBD2. The CDR3 is 15 amino acids. The germline V gene encodes CDR1 SGDLS and CDR2 YYNGEE. V dropped 4 bases and J dropped 1; count of bases not matched to a gene: 6. CDR3 nucleotide sequence: TGTGCCAGCAGCCCGAGAAGCGGGGGCACAGATACGCAGTATTTT. Translated, it gives CASSPRSGGTDTQYF.

The rearrangement uses TRBV20-1 and TRBJ2-5, with 11 nucleotides matching TRBD2. CDR3 length: 13 amino acids. Unmatched junction bases numbered 4, after V lost 3 bases and J lost 7 bases. CDR1 is DFQATT and CDR2 is SNEGSKA in the germline V gene (reference sequence). The CDR3 region is CSASSGGAGTQYF. CDR3 DNA: TGCAGTGCTAGTAGCGGGGGGGCGGGGACCCAGTACTTC.

V usage is TRBV7-9 and J usage is TRBJ2-3; 8 bases align to TRBD2. Germline CDR1 reads SEHNR; CDR2 reads FQNEAQ (reference sequence). The trim removed 6 bases at V and 4 bases at J, leaving 6 bases unmatched. The CDR3 is 14 residues long. CDR3 protein: CASRNSGVSDTQYF. As DNA, the CDR3 is TGTGCCAGCAGAAATAGCGGGGTCTCAGATACGCAGTATTTT.

This clonotype was detected only a few times. The V and J genes are TRBV7-9 and TRBJ1-2; no clear D. Germline CDR1 SEHNR, CDR2 FQNEAQ (reference sequence). Trimming took off 8 bases at V and 5 bases at J, with 15 bases between the two ends. The CDR3 loop spans 13 amino acids. The CDR3: CASASEAPYGYTF. DNA of the CDR3: TGTGCCAGCGCTTCGGAGGCCCCTTATGGCTACACCTTC.

J is TRBJ1-2 and V is TRBV18; D gene ambiguous. This CDR3 is built from 13 residues. V was clipped by 4 bases and J by 4 bases, with 10 bases between them. Germline V gene lookup returns CDR1 KGHSH and CDR2 LQKENI. CDR3 coding DNA: TGTGCCAGCTCACTGCGGGCTAGCTATGGCTACACCTTC. The encoded protein is CASSLRASYGYTF.

The gene calls are TRBV19 and TRBJ2-1; D gene ambiguous. With the DNA end fitting TRBJ2-7 better, the J assignment may be wrong. From germline, CDR1 is LNHDA and CDR2 SQIVND (reference sequence). The CDR3 is 13 amino acids. CDR3 sequence reads: CASSMGGYNEQYF. The CDR3, as DNA: TGTGCCAGTAGTATGGGCGGTTACAATGAGCAGTACTTC.

This clonotype turned up a few times. J is TRBJ2-1 and V is TRBV6-1, with D unresolved. The germline V gene has CDR1 MNHNS and CDR2 SASEGT. There are 11 residues in the CDR3. Trimming took off 7 bases at V and 9 bases at J, with 10 bases between the two ends. The CDR3: CASTDTVEQFF. CDR3 coding DNA: TGTGCCAGCACCGACACCGTTGAGCAGTTCTTC.

The chain has TRBV4-1 and TRBJ2-7; TRBD2 matches 9 bases. J gave up 7 bases and V 2 bases, and 15 bases lay outside the gene matches. The CDR3 has 17 residues. Germline V CDR1 and CDR2: MGHRA, YSYEKL. CDR3 nucleotides: TGCGCCAGCAGCCAAACTATCGGGCTAGCGGGGCTCGATGAGCAGTACTTC. Translating it yields CASSQTIGLAGLDEQYF.

The chain uses TRBV7-2 and TRBJ2-1, with TRBD1 as a possible D gene (7 bases). V lost 1 base and J 4 bases, leaving 14 bases between the germline ends. Germline lookup yields CDR1 SGHTA and CDR2 FQGNSA. CDR3 length: 16 residues. Here the CDR3 reads CASSLGGGGNYNEQFF. Written as DNA, the CDR3 is TGTGCCAGCAGCTTAGGAGGGGGCGGGAATTACAATGAGCAGTTCTTC.